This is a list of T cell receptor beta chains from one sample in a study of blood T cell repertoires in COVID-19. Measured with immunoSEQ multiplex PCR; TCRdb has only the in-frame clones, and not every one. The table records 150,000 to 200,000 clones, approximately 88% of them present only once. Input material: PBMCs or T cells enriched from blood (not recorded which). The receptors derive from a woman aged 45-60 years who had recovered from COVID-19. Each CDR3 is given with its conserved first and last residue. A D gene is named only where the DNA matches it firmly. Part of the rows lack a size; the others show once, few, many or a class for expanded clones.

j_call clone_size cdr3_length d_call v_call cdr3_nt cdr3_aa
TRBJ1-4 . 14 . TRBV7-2 TGTGCCAGCAGCCTAACCGCAACTAATGAAAAACTGTTTTTT CASSLTATNEKLFF
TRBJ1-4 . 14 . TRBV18 TGTGCCAGCTCACCACGTGGAGGGGAGGGAAAACTGTTTTTT CASSPRGGEGKLFF
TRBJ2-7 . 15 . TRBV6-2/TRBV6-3 TGTGCCAGCAGCGAAAGGGGGACACCTCGCTACGAGCAGTACTTC CASSERGTPRYEQYF
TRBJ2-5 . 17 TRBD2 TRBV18 TGTGCCAGCTCACCACCGAGTCCTAGCGGGGGCCAAGAGACCCAGTACTTC CASSPPSPSGGQETQYF
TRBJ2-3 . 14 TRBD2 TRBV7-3 TGTGCCAGCAGCCCCACCGGGGGGATAGATACGCAGTATTTT CASSPTGGIDTQYF
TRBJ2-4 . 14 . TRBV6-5 TGTGCCAGCAGCCCCCTAAGCGTCCTGAACATTCAGTACTTC CASSPLSVLNIQYF
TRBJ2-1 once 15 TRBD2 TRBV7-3 TGTGCCAGCAGCTTAATAGCGGGGGCCGGCAATGAGCAGTTCTTC CASSLIAGAGNEQFF
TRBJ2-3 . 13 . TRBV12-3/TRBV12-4 TGTGCCAGCAGTCGACTAGGCACAGATACGCAGTATTTT CASSRLGTDTQYF
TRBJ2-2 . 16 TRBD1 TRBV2 TGTGCCTGGACCCGACCGGGACAGGGGGATCCCGGGGAGCTGTTTTTT CAWTRPGQGDPGELFF
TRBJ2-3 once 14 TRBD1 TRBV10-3 TGTGCCATCAAGTCGACAGGGGGCACAGATACGCAGTATTTT CAIKSTGGTDTQYF
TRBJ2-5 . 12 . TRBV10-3 TGTGCCATCAAGGGGTCCCAGGAGACCCAGTACTTC CAIKGSQETQYF
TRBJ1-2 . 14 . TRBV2 TGTGCCAGCAGTGAAATAGGGAGGGGGTATGGCTACACCTTC CASSEIGRGYGYTF
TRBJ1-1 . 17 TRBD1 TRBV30 TGTGCCTGGAGTGCCTGGGACAGGGGGCGAGGGGGCACTGAAGCTTTCTTT CAWSAWDRGRGGTEAFF
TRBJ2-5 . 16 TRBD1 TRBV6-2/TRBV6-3 TGTGCCAGCAGTTACGCGGAAGGGGGCGGAAGAGAGACCCAGTACTTC CASSYAEGGGRETQYF
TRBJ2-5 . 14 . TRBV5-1 TGCGCCAGCAGCAAAGGACTACAACAATGGACCCAGTACTTC CASSKGLQQWTQYF
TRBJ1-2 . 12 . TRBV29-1 TGCAGCGTCGACTCACAGGGTGCTGGCTACACCTTC CSVDSQGAGYTF
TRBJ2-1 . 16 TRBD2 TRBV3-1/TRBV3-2 TGTGCCAGCAGCCAAGGGATGAAGGCTAGCGGGCATGAGCAGTTCTTC CASSQGMKASGHEQFF
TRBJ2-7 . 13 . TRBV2 TGTGCCAGCAGCCAGGACAGCACGCACGAGCAGTACTTC CASSQDSTHEQYF
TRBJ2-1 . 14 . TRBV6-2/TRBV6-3 TGTGCCAGCAGTTTCCCAACTAGGCCCGATGAGCAGTTCTTC CASSFPTRPDEQFF
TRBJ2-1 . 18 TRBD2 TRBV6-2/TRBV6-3 TGTGCCAGCAGTAGGGGACTAGCGGGGTTGAGCTCCTACAATGAGCAGTTCTTC CASSRGLAGLSSYNEQFF
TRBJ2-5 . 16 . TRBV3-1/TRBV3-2 TGTGCCAGCAGCCAATTATCGGGGGTAAGGCAAGAGACCCAGTACTTC CASSQLSGVRQETQYF
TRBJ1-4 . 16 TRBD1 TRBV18 TGTGCCAGCTCACCAGTACAGGGGGCGTCTAATGAAAAACTGTTTTTT CASSPVQGASNEKLFF
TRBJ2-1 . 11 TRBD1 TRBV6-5 TGTGCCAGTAACAGGGGTTTGGAGCAGTTCTTC CASNRGLEQFF
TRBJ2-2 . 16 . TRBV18 TGTGCCAGCTCACCTCGGGGTTCAGTGAGGACCGGGGAGCTGTTTTTT CASSPRGSVRTGELFF
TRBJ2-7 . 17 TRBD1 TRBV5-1 TGCGCCAGCAGCTTGGGTAGGCTGACAGGGAAGGGCTACGAGCAGTACTTC CASSLGRLTGKGYEQYF
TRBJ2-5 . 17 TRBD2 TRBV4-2 TGTGCCAGCAGCCAAGATGGGCGGCTAGCGGGGCGGGAGACCCAGTACTTC CASSQDGRLAGRETQYF
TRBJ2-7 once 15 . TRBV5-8 TGTGCCAGCAGCTCACTGAGGGGGAGTGACTACGAGCAGTACTTC CASSSLRGSDYEQYF
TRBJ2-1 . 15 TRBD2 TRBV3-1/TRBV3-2 TGTGCCAGCAGCCAAGAGATCGGGGGGAGGGATGAGCAGTTCTTC CASSQEIGGRDEQFF
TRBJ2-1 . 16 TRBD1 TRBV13 TGTGCCAGCAGCTTATCCGTAGGGGGCTCGTACAATGAGCAGTTCTTC CASSLSVGGSYNEQFF
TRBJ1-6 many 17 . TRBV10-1 TGCGCCAGCACCAACCCACCAGTGAGGCTCGGGAATTCACCCCTCCACTTT CASTNPPVRLGNSPLHF
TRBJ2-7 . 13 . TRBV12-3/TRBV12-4 TGTGCCAGCAGCAACCTTGGGCGAGACGAGCAGTACTTC CASSNLGRDEQYF
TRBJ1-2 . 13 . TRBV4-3 TGCGCCAGCAGCCAAGATAGCGGGTATGGCTACACCTTC CASSQDSGYGYTF
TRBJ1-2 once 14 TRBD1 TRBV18 TGTGCCAGCTCTCGAGGGACAGAGAACTATGGCTACACCTTC CASSRGTENYGYTF
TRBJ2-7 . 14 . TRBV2 TGTGCCAGCAGTGAGGCCAGGGGCCGTCGGGAGCAGTACTTC CASSEARGRREQYF
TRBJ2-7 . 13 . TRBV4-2 TGTGCCAGCAGCCCGGATACTAGCTACGAGCAGTACTTC CASSPDTSYEQYF
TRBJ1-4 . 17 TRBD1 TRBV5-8 TGTGCCAGCAGCTTGGAATCCCTGACAGGGGGCCCTGAAAAACTGTTTTTT CASSLESLTGGPEKLFF
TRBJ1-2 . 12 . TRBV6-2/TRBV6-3 TGTGCCAGCAGCCGTACAGGGCATGGCTACACCTTC CASSRTGHGYTF
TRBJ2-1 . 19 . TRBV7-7 TGTGCTAGCAGCTTCATTTTAGACGATGGGGCTCCTTCCGGCAATGAGCAGTTCTTC CASSFILDDGAPSGNEQFF
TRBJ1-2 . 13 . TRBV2 TGTGCCAGCAGTGATAAAACTAACTATGGCTACACCTTC CASSDKTNYGYTF
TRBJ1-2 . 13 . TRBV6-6 TGTGCCAGCAGTTACGAGGGTCTGGGTGGCTACACCTTC CASSYEGLGGYTF
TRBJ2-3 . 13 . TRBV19 TGTGCCAGTAGTCCCCTAGGGGGTGATACGCAGTATTTT CASSPLGGDTQYF